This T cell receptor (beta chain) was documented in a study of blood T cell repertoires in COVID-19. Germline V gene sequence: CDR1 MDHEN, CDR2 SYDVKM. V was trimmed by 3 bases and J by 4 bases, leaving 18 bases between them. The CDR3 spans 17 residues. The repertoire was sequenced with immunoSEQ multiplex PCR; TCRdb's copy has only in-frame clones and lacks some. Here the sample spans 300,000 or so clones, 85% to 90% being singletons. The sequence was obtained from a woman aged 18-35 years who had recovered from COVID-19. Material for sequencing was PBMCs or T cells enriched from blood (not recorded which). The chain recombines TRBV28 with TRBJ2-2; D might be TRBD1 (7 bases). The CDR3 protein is CASSFVKEGASTGELFF. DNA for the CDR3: TGTGCCAGCAGTTTCGTAAAGGAGGGGGCGAGCACCGGGGAGCTGTTTTTT.